This entry describes one TCR beta chain. This entry comes from a study of blood T cell repertoires in COVID-19. Study-wide background: Nucleic acid was either cDNA or gDNA, and it came from T cells, B-cell-depleted T cells, or PBMCs.

Per the germline V gene, CDR1 is LGHNA and CDR2 is YSLEER. Between the trimmed V and J ends, which lost 1 base and 11 bases, there was a span of 11 bases. The CDR3 is 13 residues long. Per the authors' pipeline: Reference gene primers were amplified, and this amplification served to estimate nucleated cell counts. Generated by immunoSEQ multiplex PCR, the TCRdb table keeps only in-frame clones and is missing some. The V and J calls and clone size were taken over from that table, and D and trimming were inferred from the DNA. The repertoire has about 120,000 clones, 80% to 90% of them found once; the top ten carry under 11%.

The sequencing input was peripheral blood. This chain links TRBV4-3 with TRBJ1-4; D may be TRBD1 (6 bases). The sequence was collected from a human donor in a cohort sampled during active COVID-19. The CDR3 DNA reads TGCGCCAGCAGCCAAGGGACAGTGGGGAAACTGTTTTTT. Residues: CASSQGTVGKLFF.